The source of this T cell receptor beta chain is a study of blood T cells in healthy people across ages (dated by TCRdb to about 2015). For context, the study as a whole: In model experiments, roughly one uniquely barcoded TCR beta cDNA molecule per two T cells was captured by template switching. Using deep sequencing normalized with unique cDNA molecular identifiers, the study measured how TCR beta repertoire diversity changes with age. The donors were divided into four age groups: young (average around 17 years), middle-aged (approximately 39), aged (around 59) and long-lived (around 80). Using the same blood draw, the study looked at two additional independent replicas of 1 million unique cDNA reads for two donors, one aged 18 to 30 and the other aged 80 or older.

Donors were about 36 systemically healthy Caucasian individuals from Russia aged 6 to 90 years. Ten milliliters of peripheral blood were drawn from each donor into EDTA-treated Vacutainer tubes. Ficoll-Paque density-gradient centrifugation was used to isolate PBMCs, with at least 7 million per sample. Total RNA, at least 6 micrograms per sample, was extracted from PBMCs with Trizol reagent. Naive CD45RAhigh/CD27high T cell percentages were measured by flow cytometry on a PBMC aliquot from every donor. What the research found in general, with its limitations: Observed TCR beta diversity per million T cells fell roughly linearly with age, and a significant reduction was already apparent by age around 44. Observed TCR beta diversity correlated strongly with the percentage of naive T cells measured by flow cytometry. Compared with the aged group, the long-lived group had more naive CD4+ T cells, fewer expanded clones and increased TCR diversity, suggesting age selection. Donor CMV infection status was unknown, potentially confounding age-related changes in expanded clonotypes. Since profiling was done on bulk unsorted PBMCs, naive and antigen-experienced compartments could not be conclusively compared. Total diversity estimates from one million sequenced T cells were considered lower bounds and underestimates.

Library construction relied on 5' RACE. The data were produced on an Illumina HiSeq 2500. A second roughly 6 to 12 cycle PCR used a sample-barcoded 5' primer and a J-beta primer mix. A template-switch 5' adaptor carrying 12 random nucleotides introduced a unique molecular identifier onto each TCR beta cDNA molecule. At least 2.5 million CDR3-containing paired-end reads were obtained from each sample. The Mint cDNA synthesis kit, primed by a TRBC-specific oligonucleotide, was used to synthesize first-strand cDNA from all RNA. Following uracil-DNA glycosylase treatment, all cDNA underwent a first 18-cycle PCR with the universal primers M1SS and BC2_uni_R. For the original study's pipeline: For normalization, 1 million high-quality reads, each with a distinct molecular identifier, were randomly selected from each sample. Instead of being binned into consensus sequences, reads with shared molecular identifiers were discarded. MiTCR, set to a Q25 quality threshold and the strictest error-elimination algorithm, was used for CDR3 identification, clonotype clustering and error correction. A nonparametric unseen species model with Euler transformation was used to estimate a lower bound on total TCR beta diversity. The public reads were reprocessed in TCRdb via fastp at Q25 and MiXCR, keeping in-frame beta chains. Each entry merges the rows of one CDR3 protein and shows their most common DNA and genes. The V and J calls here are based on TCRdb, not the publication. The sample table records around 1,000,000 distinct CDR3 sequences; under 30% of these occur just once. Clones ranked in the top ten supply approximately 0.7% of the sample.

Measured from the cysteine to the phenylalanine, the CDR3 is 14 residues long. The DNA shown is the 42-base CDR3, in frame from base 1. CDR1 and CDR2, looked up from the germline V gene (reference sequence), are SEHNR and FQNEAQ. The table lists this clonotype with a few counts. The antigen it recognizes is unknown. Its ends do not fully match the called genes, so a read error is possible. A further study also used this sample, focusing on T cells of mothers and their children. The second study's paper adds: The donors were nine systemically healthy Caucasian individuals, made up of three mothers and their six children. cDNA synthesis consumed the entire amount of extracted RNA, loaded at 1.5 ug RNA in each 15 ul reaction. In the second PCR, the M1S primer introduced both the sample barcodes and 2-4 random nucleotides. Each mother yielded over 9.5 million TCR beta CDR3 reads and each child a few million reads. TCR recombination output is similarly shaped by thymic selection in related and unrelated pairs, with a minor effect exerted by inherited differences. Normalized repertoire overlap was always found to be slightly, but never significantly, higher in related mother-child pairs than in unrelated mother-child pairs. No persistent microchimeric T cell clones were detected, at a sensitivity of approximately 100 clones per million clonotypes. Deep NGS was used in the study to compare the TCR beta repertoires of mothers and children and to look for features that separate related mother-child pairs from unrelated individuals. Mothers averaged 40 +/- 4 years of age and children averaged about 10 +/- 4 years. After adapter ligation was performed with NEBNext reagents, the libraries were sequenced on an Illumina HiSeq 2000 with 100+100 nt paired-end reads. To prevent cross-contamination, the mother and child libraries were prepared a month apart and were sequenced in separate runs. Between roughly 500,000 and 2,300,000 distinct TCR beta clonotypes were identified per donor. Naive TCR beta clonotypes were estimated from low-frequency clonotypes matched to each donor's FACS-determined naive share, without sorting.

Here the chain combines TRBV7-9 and TRBJ1-1, with TRBD1 tentatively as D gene (5 bases match). The sample consisted of blood. The receptor was derived from a girl aged 2 to 9 in good health. The DNA sequence follows: TGTGCCAGCAGTTTTCTCGGGACGAACTCTGAAGCTTTCTTT. It translates to CASSFLGTNSEAFF.